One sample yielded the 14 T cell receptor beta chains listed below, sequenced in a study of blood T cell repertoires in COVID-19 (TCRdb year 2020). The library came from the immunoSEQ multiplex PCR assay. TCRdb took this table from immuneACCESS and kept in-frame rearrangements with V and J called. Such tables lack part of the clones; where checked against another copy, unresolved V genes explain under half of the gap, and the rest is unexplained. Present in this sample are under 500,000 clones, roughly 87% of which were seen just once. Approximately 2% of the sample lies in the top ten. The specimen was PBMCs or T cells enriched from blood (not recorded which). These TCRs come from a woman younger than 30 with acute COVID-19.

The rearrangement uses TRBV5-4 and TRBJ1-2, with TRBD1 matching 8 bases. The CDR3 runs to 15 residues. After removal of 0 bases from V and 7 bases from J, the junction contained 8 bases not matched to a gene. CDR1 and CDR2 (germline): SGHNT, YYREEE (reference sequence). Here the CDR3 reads CASSLEDRVARGYTF. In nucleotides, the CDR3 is TGTGCCAGCAGCTTGGAGGACAGGGTGGCTCGTGGCTACACCTTC.

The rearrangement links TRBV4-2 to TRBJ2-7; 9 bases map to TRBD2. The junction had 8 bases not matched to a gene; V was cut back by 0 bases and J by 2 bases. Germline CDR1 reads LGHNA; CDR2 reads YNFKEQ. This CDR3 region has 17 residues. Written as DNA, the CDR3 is TGTGCCAGCAGCCAAGATCGGGGAGCGGGGGGCCCCTACGAGCAGTACTTC. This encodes CASSQDRGAGGPYEQYF.

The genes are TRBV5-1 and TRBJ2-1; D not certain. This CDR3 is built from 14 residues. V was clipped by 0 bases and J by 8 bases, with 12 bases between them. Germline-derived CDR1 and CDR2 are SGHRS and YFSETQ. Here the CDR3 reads CASSLVVTTDEQFF. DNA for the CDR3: TGCGCCAGCAGCTTGGTCGTGACAACCGATGAGCAGTTCTTC.

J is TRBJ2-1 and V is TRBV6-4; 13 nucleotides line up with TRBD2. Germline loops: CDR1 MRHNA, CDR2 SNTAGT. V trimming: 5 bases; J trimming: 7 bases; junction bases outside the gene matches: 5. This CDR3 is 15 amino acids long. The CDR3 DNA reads TGTGCCAGCAGTTGGACTAGCGGGAGTTTGAATGAGCAGTTCTTC. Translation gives CASSWTSGSLNEQFF.

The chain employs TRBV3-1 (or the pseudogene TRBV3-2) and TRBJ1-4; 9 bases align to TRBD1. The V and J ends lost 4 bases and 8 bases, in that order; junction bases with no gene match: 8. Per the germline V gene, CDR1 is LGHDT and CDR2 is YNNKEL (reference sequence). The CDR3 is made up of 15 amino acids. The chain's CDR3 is CASSLWTGVEEKLFF. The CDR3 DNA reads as TGTGCCAGCAGCCTCTGGACAGGGGTTGAGGAAAAACTGTTTTTT.

In nucleotides, the CDR3 is TGTGCCTGGAGTGTTGGGACTGGAAAACAAGAGACCCAGTACTTC. Translated, it gives CAWSVGTGKQETQYF. This chain uses TRBV30 with TRBJ2-5; maybe TRBD2 (6 bases). V shed 0 bases and J shed 2 bases, with 13 bases lying between them. The germline V gene encodes CDR1 GTSNPN and CDR2 SVGIG (reference sequence). The CDR3 extends over 15 amino acids.

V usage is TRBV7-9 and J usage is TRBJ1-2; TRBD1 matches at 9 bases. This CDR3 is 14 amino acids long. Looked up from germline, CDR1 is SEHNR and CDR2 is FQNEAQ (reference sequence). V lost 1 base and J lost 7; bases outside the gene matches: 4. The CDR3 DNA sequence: TGTGCCAGCAGCTTAGTTGACAGGGGGAGTGGCTACACCTTC. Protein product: CASSLVDRGSGYTF. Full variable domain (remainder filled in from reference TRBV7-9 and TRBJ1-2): DTGVSQNPRHKITKRGQNVTFRCDPISEHNRLYWYRQTLGQGPEFLTYFQNEAQLEKSRLLSDRFSAERPKGSFSTLEIQRTEQGDSAMYLCASSLVDRGSGYTFGSGTRLTVV.

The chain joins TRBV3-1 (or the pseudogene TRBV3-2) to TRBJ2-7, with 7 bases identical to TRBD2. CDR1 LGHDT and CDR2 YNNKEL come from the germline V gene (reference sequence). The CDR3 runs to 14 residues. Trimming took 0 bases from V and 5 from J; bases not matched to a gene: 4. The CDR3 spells CASSQEGGFHEQYF. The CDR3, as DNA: TGTGCCAGCAGCCAAGAGGGGGGGTTTCACGAGCAGTACTTC.

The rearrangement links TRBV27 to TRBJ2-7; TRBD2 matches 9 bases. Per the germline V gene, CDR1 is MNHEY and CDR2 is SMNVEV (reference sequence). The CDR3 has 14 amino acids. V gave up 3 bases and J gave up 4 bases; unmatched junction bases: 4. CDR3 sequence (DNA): TGTGCCAGCAGTTTGTCTAGCGGGGTTTACGAGCAGTACTTC. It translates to CASSLSSGVYEQYF.

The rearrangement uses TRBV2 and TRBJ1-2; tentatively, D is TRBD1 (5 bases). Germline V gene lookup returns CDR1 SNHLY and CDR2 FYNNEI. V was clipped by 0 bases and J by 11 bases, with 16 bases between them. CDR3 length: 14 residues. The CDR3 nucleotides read TGTGCCAGCAGTGAAGCGCTTACAGGCGGTTTATACACCTTC. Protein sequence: CASSEALTGGLYTF.

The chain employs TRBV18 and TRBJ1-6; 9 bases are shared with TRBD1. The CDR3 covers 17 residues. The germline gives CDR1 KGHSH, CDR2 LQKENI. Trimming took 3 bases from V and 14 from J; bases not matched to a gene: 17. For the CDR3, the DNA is TGTGCCAGCTCACCGAACCGCCCGGGACAGGGCTCTAAATCCCTCCACTTT. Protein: CASSPNRPGQGSKSLHF.

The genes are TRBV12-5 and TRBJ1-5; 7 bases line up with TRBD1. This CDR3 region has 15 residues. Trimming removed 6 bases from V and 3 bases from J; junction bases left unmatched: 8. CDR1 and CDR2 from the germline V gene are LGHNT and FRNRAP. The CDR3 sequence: CASGLGQSDNQPQHF. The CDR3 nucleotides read TGTGCTAGTGGCCTGGGACAGTCGGACAATCAGCCCCAGCATTTT.

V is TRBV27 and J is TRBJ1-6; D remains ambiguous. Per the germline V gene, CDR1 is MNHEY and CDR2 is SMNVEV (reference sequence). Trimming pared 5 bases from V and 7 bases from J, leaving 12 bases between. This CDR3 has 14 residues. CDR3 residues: CASSPAGLNSPLHF. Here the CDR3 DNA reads TGTGCCAGCAGTCCCGCGGGGTTAAATTCACCCCTCCACTTT.

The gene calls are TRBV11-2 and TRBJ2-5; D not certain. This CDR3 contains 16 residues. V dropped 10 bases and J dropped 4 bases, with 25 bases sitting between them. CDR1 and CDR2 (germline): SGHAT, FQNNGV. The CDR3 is CAILIGPLSPGETQYF. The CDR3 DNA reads TGTGCCATCCTGATTGGGCCCTTGAGTCCCGGAGAGACCCAGTACTTC. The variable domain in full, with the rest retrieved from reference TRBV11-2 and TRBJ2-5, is EAGVAQSPRYKIIEKRQSVAFWCNPISGHATLYWYQQILGQGPKLLIQFQNNGVVDDSQLPKDRFSAERLKGVDSTLKIQPAKLEDSAVYLCAILIGPLSPGETQYFGPGTRLLVL.